A selection of T cell receptor beta chains follows, all from one sample in a study of blood T cells in healthy people across ages. MiXCR, applied by TCRdb to the 5' RACE reads, yields one record per CDR3 protein. Of over 450,000 distinct CDR3 sequences listed, around 24% were seen once; the top ten hold around 10%. This same sample was also part of a study on T cells of mothers and their children.

Sequences were obtained from blood. The receptors here all came from a boy aged 10-17 years in good health. Both conserved end residues are part of each CDR3. D genes are given only for firm matches. Not every row has a clone size; where given, it reads once, few, many or a size class.

V: TRBV6-5
length: 15
J: TRBJ2-7
D: TRBD1
size: NA
CDR3: CASRSTGGSIYEQYF
DNA: TGTGCCAGCAGGTCAACAGGGGGTTCAATCTACGAGCAGTACTTC

V: TRBV6-2/TRBV6-3
length: 15
J: TRBJ1-2
D: NA
size: NA
CDR3: CASSYPAGQMGGYTF
DNA: TGTGCCAGCAGTTACCCTGCAGGGCAGATGGGGGGCTACACCTTC

V: TRBV7-8
length: 16
J: TRBJ2-1
D: NA
size: NA
CDR3: CASSQRGGSSYNEQFF
DNA: TGTGCCAGCAGCCAAAGGGGGGGGAGCTCCTACAATGAGCAGTTCTTC

V: TRBV6-1
length: 13
J: TRBJ2-5
D: NA
size: few
CDR3: CASRGLVGETQYF
DNA: TGTGCCAGCAGGGGACTGGTGGGGGAGACCCAGTACTTC

V: TRBV6-1
length: 16
J: TRBJ2-3
D: NA
size: NA
CDR3: CASSEALGESTDTQYF
DNA: TGTGCCAGCAGTGAAGCGCTCGGCGAAAGCACAGATACGCAGTATTTT

V: TRBV28
length: 15
J: TRBJ1-1
D: NA
size: few
CDR3: CASSQSNDRNTEAFF
DNA: TGTGCCAGCAGTCAATCTAATGACAGGAACACTGAAGCTTTCTTT

V: TRBV24-1
length: 17
J: TRBJ2-1
D: NA
size: many
CDR3: CATSDLQIGDRYNEQFF
DNA: TGTGCCACCAGTGATTTGCAAATCGGGGACCGCTACAATGAGCAGTTCTTC

V: TRBV20-1
length: 17
J: TRBJ2-5
D: TRBD2
size: NA
CDR3: CSAIGLAGAPRQETQYF
DNA: TGCAGTGCCATAGGACTAGCGGGGGCCCCTAGGCAAGAGACCCAGTACTTC

V: TRBV7-7
length: 16
J: TRBJ2-5
D: NA
size: NA
CDR3: CASSLGVRGVQQTQYF
DNA: TGTGCTAGCAGCTTAGGGGTCAGGGGGGTCCAACAGACCCAGTACTTC

V: TRBV18
length: 14
J: TRBJ2-3
D: NA
size: few
CDR3: CATSPSGGTDTQYF
DNA: TGTGCCACCTCACCCTCAGGGGGCACAGATACGCAGTATTTT

V: TRBV7-9
length: 16
J: TRBJ2-7
D: NA
size: NA
CDR3: CASTLGPGQRLYEQYF
DNA: TGTGCCAGCACTTTAGGACCCGGCCAACGCCTCTACGAGCAGTACTTC